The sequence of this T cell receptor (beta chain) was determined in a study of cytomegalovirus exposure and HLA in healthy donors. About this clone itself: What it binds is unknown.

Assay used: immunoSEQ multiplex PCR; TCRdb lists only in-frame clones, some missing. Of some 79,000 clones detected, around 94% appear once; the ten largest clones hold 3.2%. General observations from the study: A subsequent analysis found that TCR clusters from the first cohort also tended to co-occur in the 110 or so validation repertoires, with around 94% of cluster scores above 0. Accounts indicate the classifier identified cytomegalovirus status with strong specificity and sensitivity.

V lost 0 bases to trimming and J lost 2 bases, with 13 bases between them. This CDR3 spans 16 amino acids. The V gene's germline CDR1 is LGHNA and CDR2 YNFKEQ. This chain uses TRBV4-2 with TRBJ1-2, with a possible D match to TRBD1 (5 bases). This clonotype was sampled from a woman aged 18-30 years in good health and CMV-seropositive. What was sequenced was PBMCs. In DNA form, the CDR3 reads TGTGCCAGCAGCCAAGAAGTTGGACAAACCAACTATGGCTACACCTTC. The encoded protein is CASSQEVGQTNYGYTF.